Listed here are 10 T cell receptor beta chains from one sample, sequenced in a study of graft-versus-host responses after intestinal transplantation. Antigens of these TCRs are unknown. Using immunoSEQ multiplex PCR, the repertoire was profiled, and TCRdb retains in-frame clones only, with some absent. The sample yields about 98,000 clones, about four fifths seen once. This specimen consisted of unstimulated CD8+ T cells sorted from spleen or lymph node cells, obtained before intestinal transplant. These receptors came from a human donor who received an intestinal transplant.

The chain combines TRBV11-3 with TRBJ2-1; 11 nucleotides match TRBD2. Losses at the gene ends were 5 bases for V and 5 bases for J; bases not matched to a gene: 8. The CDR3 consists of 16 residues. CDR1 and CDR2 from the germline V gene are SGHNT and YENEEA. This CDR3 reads CASSPEAGLADNEQFF. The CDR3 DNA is TGTGCCAGCAGCCCAGAAGCGGGACTAGCGGACAATGAGCAGTTCTTC.

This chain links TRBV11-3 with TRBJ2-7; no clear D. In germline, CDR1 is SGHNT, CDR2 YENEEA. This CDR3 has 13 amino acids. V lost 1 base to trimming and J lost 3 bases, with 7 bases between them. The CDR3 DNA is TGTGCCAGCAGCTTAGGGCAGCACTACGAGCAGTACTTC. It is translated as CASSLGQHYEQYF.

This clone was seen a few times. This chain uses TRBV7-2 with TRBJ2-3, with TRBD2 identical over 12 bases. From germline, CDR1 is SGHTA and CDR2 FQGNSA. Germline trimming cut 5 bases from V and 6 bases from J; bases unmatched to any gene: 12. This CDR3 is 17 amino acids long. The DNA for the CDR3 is TGTGCCAGCAGCCTTACCTTTCTAGCGGGAGGGCCTGATACGCAGTATTTT. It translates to CASSLTFLAGGPDTQYF.

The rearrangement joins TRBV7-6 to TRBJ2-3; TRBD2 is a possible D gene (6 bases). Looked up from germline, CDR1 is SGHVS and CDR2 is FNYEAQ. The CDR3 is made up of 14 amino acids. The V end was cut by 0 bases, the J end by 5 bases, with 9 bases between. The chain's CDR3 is CASSLAGGLDTQYF. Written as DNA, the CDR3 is TGTGCCAGCAGCTTAGCCGGGGGACTAGATACGCAGTATTTT.

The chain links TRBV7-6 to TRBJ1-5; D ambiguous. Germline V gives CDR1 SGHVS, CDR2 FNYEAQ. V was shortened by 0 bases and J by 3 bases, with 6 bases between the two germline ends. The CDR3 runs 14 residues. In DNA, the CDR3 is TGTGCCAGCAGCTTAGCGGCTTACAATCAGCCCCAGCATTTT. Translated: CASSLAAYNQPQHF.

The CDR3 DNA sequence: TGTGCCAGCAGCTTAGGCGGTCAGGGCGAGACCCAGTACTTC. Its translation is CASSLGGQGETQYF. The V gene is TRBV11-1, the J gene TRBJ2-5; perhaps TRBD1 as D (5 bases). Germline V gene lookup returns CDR1 SGHAT and CDR2 FQDESV (reference sequence). Trimming removed 1 base at V and 5 bases at J, with 11 bases between. The CDR3 runs to 14 residues.

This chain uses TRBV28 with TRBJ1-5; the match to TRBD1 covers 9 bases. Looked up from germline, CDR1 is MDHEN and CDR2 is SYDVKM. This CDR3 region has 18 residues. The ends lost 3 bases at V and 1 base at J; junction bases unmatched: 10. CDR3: CASSLLSGTGQSNQPQHF. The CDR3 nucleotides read TGTGCCAGCAGTTTGCTCTCCGGGACAGGGCAAAGCAATCAGCCCCAGCATTTT.

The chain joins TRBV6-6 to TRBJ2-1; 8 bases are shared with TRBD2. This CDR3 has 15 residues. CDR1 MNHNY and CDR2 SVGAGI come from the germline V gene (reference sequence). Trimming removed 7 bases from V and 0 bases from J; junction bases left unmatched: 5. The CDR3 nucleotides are TGTGCCAGCACACTGACTAGCGCCTCCTACAATGAGCAGTTCTTC. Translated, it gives CASTLTSASYNEQFF.

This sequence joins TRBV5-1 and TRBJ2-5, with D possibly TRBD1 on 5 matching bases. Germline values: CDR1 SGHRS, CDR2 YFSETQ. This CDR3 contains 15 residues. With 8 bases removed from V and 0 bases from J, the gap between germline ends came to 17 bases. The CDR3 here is CASSLQKGYQETQYF. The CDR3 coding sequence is TGCGCCAGTTCTCTGCAAAAGGGGTACCAAGAGACCCAGTACTTC. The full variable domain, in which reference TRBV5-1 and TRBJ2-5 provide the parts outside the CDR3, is KAGVTQTPRYLIKTRGQQVTLSCSPISGHRSVSWYQQTPGQGLQFLFEYFSETQRNKGNFPGRFSGRQFSNSRSEMNVSTLELGDSALYLCASSLQKGYQETQYFGPGTRLLVL.

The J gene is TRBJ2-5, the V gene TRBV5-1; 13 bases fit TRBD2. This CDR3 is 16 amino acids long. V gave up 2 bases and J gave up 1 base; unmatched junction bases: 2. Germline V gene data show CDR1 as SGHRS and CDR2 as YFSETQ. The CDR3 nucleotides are TGCGCCAGCAGCTTCGGACTAGCGGGGGTCCAAGAGACCCAGTACTTC. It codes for CASSFGLAGVQETQYF.